The 19 T cell receptor beta chains below all came from one sample that was sequenced in a study of blood T cell repertoires in COVID-19. The repertoire was sequenced with immunoSEQ multiplex PCR; TCRdb's copy has only in-frame clones and lacks some. The table lists more than 150,000 clones, 70% to 80% of them singletons. The specimen was PBMCs or T cells enriched from blood (not recorded which). The receptors derive from a man aged 60 to 69 who had been exposed to COVID-19.

This clone has more than one count but fewer than ten. The CDR3 nucleotides are TGTGCCAGCAGCGAGGAGGACAGGGGACGACAGCCCCAGCATTTT. It codes for CASSEEDRGRQPQHF. V and J are TRBV9 and TRBJ1-5; 9 bases are a match to TRBD1. Germline V gives CDR1 SGDLS, CDR2 YYNGEE. This CDR3 is 15 amino acids long. V was clipped by 3 bases and J by 7 bases; unmatched bases: 8.

CDR3 loop: CASRTGLASYEQYF. CDR3 DNA: TGTGCCAGCAGGACGGGACTAGCGTCCTACGAGCAGTACTTC. V is TRBV2 and J is TRBJ2-7; the match to TRBD2 covers 10 bases. The ends lost 6 bases at V and 1 base at J; junction bases unmatched: 3. In germline, CDR1 is SNHLY, CDR2 FYNNEI. The CDR3 sequence is 14 residues long.

The V gene is TRBV4-1, the J gene TRBJ2-2; TRBD2 is a possible D gene (6 bases). The germline V gene has CDR1 MGHRA and CDR2 YSYEKL. V was pared by 0 bases and J by 6 bases, with 8 bases between. This CDR3 comprises 14 residues. CDR3: CASSQESGSGELFF. CDR3 in DNA: TGCGCCAGCAGCCAAGAAAGCGGGTCCGGGGAGCTGTTTTTT.

The chain recombines TRBV5-1 with TRBJ2-2; 9 positions agree with TRBD1. This CDR3 region has 19 residues. Germline V lookup: CDR1 SGHRS, CDR2 YFSETQ. After removal of 1 base from V and 0 bases from J, the junction contained 10 bases not matched to a gene. The CDR3 sequence: CASSLTGQGYSANTGELFF. CDR3 nucleotides: TGCGCCAGCAGCTTGACGGGACAGGGATACTCCGCGAACACCGGGGAGCTGTTTTTT.

This chain uses TRBV5-1 with TRBJ2-2; D is unclear. V was clipped by 5 bases and J by 1 base, with 9 bases between them. Germline loops: CDR1 SGHRS, CDR2 YFSETQ. The CDR3 is 14 amino acids. In DNA, the CDR3 is TGCGCCAGCAGATTACACATGAACACCGGGGAGCTGTTTTTT. Translating gives CASRLHMNTGELFF.

The table lists this clone with a few counts. The chain combines TRBV30 with TRBJ1-5, with D uncertain. CDR3 length equals 15 residues. Germline V gene sequence: CDR1 GTSNPN, CDR2 SVGIG (reference sequence). Trimming took 2 bases from V and 0 from J, leaving 11 bases between them. CDR3: CAWSFGRNSNQPQHF. The CDR3 DNA reads as TGTGCCTGGAGTTTTGGCAGAAATAGCAATCAGCCCCAGCATTTT.

This chain uses TRBV28 with TRBJ2-1, with a possible D match to TRBD1 (6 bases). Germline CDR1 reads MDHEN; CDR2 reads SYDVKM. There are 16 residues in the CDR3. The V gene lost 3 bases and the J gene lost 0 bases, with 12 bases spanning the gap. CDR3: CASSLGARSSYNEQFF. The CDR3 nucleotides are TGTGCCAGCAGTTTGGGGGCGAGAAGCTCCTACAATGAGCAGTTCTTC.

This chain joins TRBV19 and TRBJ1-1, with TRBD1 as a possible D gene (5 bases). The CDR3 loop spans 14 amino acids. V lost 6 bases and J lost 8, with 19 bases in between. Germline CDR1 reads LNHDA; CDR2 reads SQIVND (reference sequence). CDR3 sequence (DNA): TGTGCCAGTAGGACCCCCGGGACTCAGACCGAAGCTTTCTTT. Translating it yields CASRTPGTQTEAFF.

V gene TRBV27 combines with J gene TRBJ2-7; TRBD2 agrees at 12 bases. Germline CDR1 is MNHEY and CDR2 is SMNVEV (reference sequence). The CDR3 is made up of 15 amino acids. V shed 3 bases, J shed 4 bases, and the junction held 4 bases outside the gene matches. The CDR3 reads CASSLTSGGFYEQYF. DNA for the CDR3: TGTGCCAGCAGTTTGACTAGCGGGGGATTTTACGAGCAGTACTTC.

V gene TRBV5-4 combines with J gene TRBJ2-7; 8 nucleotides match TRBD1. This CDR3 comprises 16 residues. CDR1 is SGHNT, CDR2 YYREEE, per germline (reference sequence). V dropped 3 bases and J dropped 1; count of bases not matched to a gene: 9. This chain's CDR3 is CASSSLRTGTSYEQYF. The CDR3 DNA reads as TGTGCCAGCAGCTCCCTGCGGACAGGGACTTCCTACGAGCAGTACTTC. Supplemented by reference TRBV5-4 and TRBJ2-7, the full variable domain reads ETGVTQSPTHLIKTRGQQVTLRCSSQSGHNTVSWYQQALGQGPQFIFQYYREEENGRGNFPPRFSGLQFPNYSSELNVNALELDDSALYLCASSSLRTGTSYEQYFGPGTRLTVT.

The chain couples TRBV24-1 to TRBJ1-5; D unresolved. The CDR3 is 13 residues long. V gave up 4 bases and J gave up 8 bases, with 11 bases separating them. Germline V gene lookup returns CDR1 KGHDR and CDR2 SFDVKD. The CDR3 coding sequence is TGTGCCACCAGTGACGGGCGGGGAGAGCCCCAGCATTTT. This sequence encodes CATSDGRGEPQHF.

The table lists this clone with a few counts. The chain carries TRBV2 and TRBJ1-1; perhaps TRBD1 as D (6 bases). The CDR3 length is 13 residues. Germline assignment: CDR1 SNHLY and CDR2 FYNNEI. Trimming cost V 7 bases and J 1 base, with 10 bases left between them. In nucleotides, the CDR3 is TGTGCCAGCACCATAGGGGGGAACACTGAAGCTTTCTTT. Translating it yields CASTIGGNTEAFF.

V gene TRBV2 combines with J gene TRBJ2-1, with 7 nucleotides matching TRBD1. With 7 bases clipped from V and 12 bases from J, the junction kept 12 bases outside the gene matches. Germline CDR1 reads SNHLY; CDR2 reads FYNNEI. This CDR3 has 13 residues. The CDR3 bases are TGTGCCAGCACCTGGGACAGTTTAGTAGCGCAGTTCTTC. Amino acid sequence: CASTWDSLVAQFF.

Details on this clone: One junction end does not reproduce the germline sequence, and a read error may be involved. V is TRBV4-1 and J is TRBJ2-1; perhaps TRBD2 as D (6 bases). The CDR3 loop spans 17 amino acids. Germline V CDR1 and CDR2: MGHRA, YSYEKL. The DNA of the CDR3 is TGCGCCAGCAGCCCTTCCCGGGACTTTACTACTTACAATGGGCAGTTCTTC. Its protein product is CASSPSRDFTTYNGQFF.

The rearrangement joins TRBV30 to TRBJ1-3; D is unresolved. CDR3 size: 13 residues. Trimming took 1 base from V and 0 from J, leaving 4 bases between them. Germline CDR1 is GTSNPN and CDR2 is SVGIG (reference sequence). The CDR3 is CAWSAGSGNTIYF. The CDR3 DNA sequence: TGTGCCTGGAGTGCCGGCTCTGGAAACACCATATATTTT. Complete variable domain (other parts from reference TRBV30 and TRBJ1-3): SQTIHQWPATLVQPVGSPLSLECTVEGTSNPNLYWYRQAAGRGLQLLFYSVGIGQISSEVPQNLSASRPQDRQFILSSKKLLLSDSGFYLCAWSAGSGNTIYFGEGSWLTVV.

This rearrangement joins TRBV27 to TRBJ2-3; possible D gene TRBD2, 5 bases. With 2 bases removed from V and 0 bases from J, the gap between germline ends came to 18 bases. CDR1 and CDR2 (germline): MNHEY, SMNVEV (reference sequence). The CDR3 is made up of 18 amino acids. The CDR3 coding sequence is TGTGCCAGCAGTTTAAAGTGGATGGAGGATTCGAGCACAGATACGCAGTATTTT. It specifies CASSLKWMEDSSTDTQYF.

This rearrangement joins TRBV10-3 to TRBJ1-5; 9 bases line up with TRBD1. The CDR3 loop spans 15 amino acids. Germline lookup yields CDR1 ENHRY and CDR2 SYGVKD. The junction had 4 bases not matched to a gene; V was cut back by 6 bases and J by 1 base. CDR3 sequence (DNA): TGTGCCATCAGATCCGGGACAGGGAGCAATCAGCCCCAGCATTTT. Translating gives CAIRSGTGSNQPQHF.

This clone was counted a few times. The chain employs TRBV9 and TRBJ2-2, with 8 bases matching TRBD2. The germline CDR1 and CDR2 sequences are SGDLS and YYNGEE. The length of the CDR3 is 16 residues. Germline trimming cut 4 bases from V and 6 bases from J; bases unmatched to any gene: 11. CDR3 residues: CASSFGLAGGAGELFF. The CDR3 region has the DNA TGTGCCAGCAGCTTTGGACTAGCCGGGGGGGCCGGGGAGCTGTTTTTT.

The chain is built from TRBV7-8 and TRBJ1-3, with D hard to call. In germline, CDR1 is SGHVS, CDR2 FQNEAQ. CDR3 length: 15 residues. V lost 5 bases to trimming and J lost 1 base, with 12 bases between them. The CDR3 nucleotides are TGTGCCAGCAGCCAGATGTCGCAGTCTGGAAACACCATATATTTT. This codes for CASSQMSQSGNTIYF.